Listed here are 16 T cell receptor beta chains from one sample, sequenced in a study of response to subunit inactivated influenza vaccine. TCRdb fed the RT-PCR reads into MiXCR, producing one record per CDR3 protein. The sample has hundreds of thousands of distinct CDR3 sequences; 7.6% are singletons. The sample was PBMCs from blood, taken around 25 months after vaccination. The receptors originated from a man aged 50-75 years who received an inactivated influenza vaccine.

This clonotype was counted many times. This sequence joins TRBV5-1 and TRBJ2-1, with D tentatively TRBD2 (5 bases). Germline V gene sequence: CDR1 SGHRS, CDR2 YFSETQ. CDR3 length: 15 residues. The V and J ends lost 4 bases and 3 bases respectively, with 14 bases between them. DNA of the CDR3: TGCGCCAGCAGCGCGGATGGGGAGCTCTACAATGAGCAGTTCTTC. Protein product: CASSADGELYNEQFF.

Many counts were recorded for this clonotype. The V and J genes are TRBV4-1 and TRBJ2-2; possibly TRBD2 for D (5 bases). This CDR3 is built from 15 residues. V was shortened by 4 bases and J by 1 base, with 10 bases between the two germline ends. Germline loops: CDR1 MGHRA, CDR2 YSYEKL. CDR3 sequence reads: CASSLYRGNTGELFF. The CDR3 DNA sequence: TGCGCCAGCAGCCTCTATCGGGGGAACACCGGGGAGCTGTTTTTT.

The V call is TRBV6-8, the J call TRBJ2-1, with TRBD2 matching 10 bases. CDR3 size: 15 residues. Unmatched junction bases numbered 5, after V lost 5 bases and J lost 4 bases. Germline CDR1 is MNHGY and CDR2 is SAAAGT. CDR3 sequence (DNA): TGTGCCAGCAGTGCCGGGACTAGCGCGTACAATGAGCAGTTCTTC. Protein sequence: CASSAGTSAYNEQFF.

A few counts support this clonotype. The chain couples TRBV6-5 to TRBJ1-4; 7 bases map to TRBD1. V shed 1 base and J 5 bases; nucleotides not matched to a gene: 4. The CDR3 is 15 amino acids. Germline CDR1 is MNHEY and CDR2 is SVGAGI. DNA of the CDR3: TGTGCCAGCAGTTACTTGTCGGGACAGAATGAAAAACTGTTTTTT. Residues: CASSYLSGQNEKLFF.

The V gene is TRBV20-1, the J gene TRBJ1-5; D ambiguous. CDR3 length: 15 residues. V was shortened by 0 bases and J by 0 bases, with 9 bases between the two germline ends. Germline V lookup: CDR1 DFQATT, CDR2 SNEGSKA (reference sequence). This chain's CDR3 is CSARDTRRSNQPQHF. The CDR3 DNA follows: TGCAGTGCTAGAGATACTAGACGTAGCAATCAGCCCCAGCATTTT.

This clonotype appeared many times. This chain uses TRBV4-2 with TRBJ1-4, with a tentative D call TRBD1 (5 bases). Between the trimmed V and J ends, which lost 0 bases and 8 bases, there was a span of 10 bases. This CDR3 comprises 14 residues. Looked up from germline, CDR1 is LGHNA and CDR2 is YNFKEQ. CDR3 region: CASSQDQGREKLFF. The DNA of the CDR3 is TGTGCCAGCAGCCAAGATCAGGGCAGGGAAAAACTGTTTTTT.

This clonotype has only a few counts. The chain recombines TRBV5-1 with TRBJ2-3, with 13 bases aligning to TRBD2. The CDR3 consists of 19 residues. V was clipped by 2 bases and J by 4 bases; unmatched bases: 13. Germline values: CDR1 SGHRS, CDR2 YFSETQ. The CDR3 loop reads CASSLTPWTSGSSADTQYF. CDR3 sequence (DNA): TGCGCCAGCAGCTTAACACCTTGGACTAGCGGGAGTTCCGCAGATACGCAGTATTTT.

This clonotype was seen at least ten times. The chain has TRBV7-9 and TRBJ2-5, with 8 bases aligning to TRBD2. Looked up from germline, CDR1 is SEHNR and CDR2 is FQNEAQ (reference sequence). After removal of 5 bases from V and 3 bases from J, the junction contained 5 bases not matched to a gene. The CDR3 has 14 residues. CDR3 DNA sequence: TGTGCCAGCAGCCTGGGACTAGTAAAAGAGACCCAGTACTTC. Its translation: CASSLGLVKETQYF.

This clonotype turned up a few times. The rearrangement links TRBV5-1 to TRBJ1-2, with a weak D call TRBD1 (6 bases). Trimming pared 1 base from V and 4 bases from J, leaving 11 bases between. The CDR3 consists of 14 residues. CDR1 SGHRS and CDR2 YFSETQ come from the germline V gene. CDR3 coding DNA: TGCGCCAGCAGCTTGCAGGGGACGTCCTATGGCTACACCTTC. The encoded protein is CASSLQGTSYGYTF. The full variable domain, with the rest looked up from reference TRBV5-1 and TRBJ1-2, is KAGVTQTPRYLIKTRGQQVTLSCSPISGHRSVSWYQQTPGQGLQFLFEYFSETQRNKGNFPGRFSGRQFSNSRSEMNVSTLELGDSALYLCASSLQGTSYGYTFGSGTRLTVV.

This clonotype was seen more than once but under ten times. The chain recombines TRBV4-3 with TRBJ1-4; a possible D gene is TRBD1 (5 bases). Looked up from germline, CDR1 is LGHNA and CDR2 is YSLEER. CDR3 length equals 14 residues. V lost 2 bases and J lost 7, with 11 bases in between. In nucleotides, the CDR3 is TGCGCCAGCAGCCAATTGACAGAACCTGAAAAACTGTTTTTT. Its protein is CASSQLTEPEKLFF.

The chain joins TRBV11-1 to TRBJ2-7; TRBD1 might be the D (5 bases). Germline CDR1 SGHAT, CDR2 FQDESV (reference sequence). Trimming pared 0 bases from V and 0 bases from J, leaving 12 bases between. The CDR3 covers 16 residues. CDR3 sequence: CASSLAGQGLSYEQYF. In DNA, the CDR3 is TGTGCCAGCAGCTTAGCGGGCCAGGGCCTCTCCTACGAGCAGTACTTC.

The chain is built from TRBV20-1 and TRBJ2-1, with 10 bases aligning to TRBD1. J gave up 9 bases and V 5 bases, and 13 bases lay outside the gene matches. Looked up from germline, CDR1 is DFQATT and CDR2 is SNEGSKA (reference sequence). The CDR3 runs to 15 residues. The CDR3 coding sequence is TGCAGTGCTCGTCGCCCCCGAGGACAGGGGGTTGAGCAGTTCTTC. Its translation: CSARRPRGQGVEQFF.

This clonotype showed up just a few times. The V call is TRBV7-9, the J call TRBJ1-1; TRBD1 agrees at 7 bases. Trimming removed 6 bases from V and 8 bases from J; junction bases left unmatched: 18. Germline V gives CDR1 SEHNR, CDR2 FQNEAQ (reference sequence). This CDR3 contains 16 residues. The CDR3 DNA is TGTGCCAGCAGACCACAAAGTTGGACAGGCCCCCTAGAAGCTTTCTTT. Encoded protein: CASRPQSWTGPLEAFF.

This clonotype was observed at least ten times. V is TRBV12-3 or TRBV12-4 and J is TRBJ2-4, with D hard to call. The CDR3 sequence is 14 residues long. Trimming took 6 bases from V and 7 from J, leaving 16 bases between them. The CDR3 spells CASSLTGPQNIQYF. The CDR3 region has the DNA TGTGCCAGCAGCCTGACCGGGCCCCAGAACATTCAGTACTTC.

In its sample, this clonotype was seen a few times. The chain is built from TRBV12-3 or TRBV12-4 and TRBJ1-5; possibly TRBD1 for D (5 bases). This CDR3 is built from 16 residues. With 1 base removed from V and 1 base from J, the gap between germline ends came to 11 bases. CDR3 sequence reads: CASSLGGTESNQPQHF. The CDR3 nucleotides are TGTGCCAGCAGTTTAGGCGGGACGGAGAGCAATCAGCCCCAGCATTTT.

This clonotype was counted a few times. The CDR3 reads CAWSPGPGELFF. The CDR3 coding sequence is TGTGCCTGGTCGCCGGGACCCGGGGAGCTGTTTTTT. The V and J genes are TRBV30 and TRBJ2-2; D possibly matches TRBD1 or TRBD2 (5 bases each). The CDR3 is made up of 12 amino acids. Germline CDR1 GTSNPN, CDR2 SVGIG (reference sequence). Trimming removed 5 bases from V and 6 bases from J, with 10 bases in between. The full variable domain, its missing parts supplied by reference TRBV30 and TRBJ2-2, is SQTIHQWPATLVQPVGSPLSLECTVEGTSNPNLYWYRQAAGRGLQLLFYSVGIGQISSEVPQNLSASRPQDRQFILSSKKLLLSDSGFYLCAWSPGPGELFFGEGSRLTVL.